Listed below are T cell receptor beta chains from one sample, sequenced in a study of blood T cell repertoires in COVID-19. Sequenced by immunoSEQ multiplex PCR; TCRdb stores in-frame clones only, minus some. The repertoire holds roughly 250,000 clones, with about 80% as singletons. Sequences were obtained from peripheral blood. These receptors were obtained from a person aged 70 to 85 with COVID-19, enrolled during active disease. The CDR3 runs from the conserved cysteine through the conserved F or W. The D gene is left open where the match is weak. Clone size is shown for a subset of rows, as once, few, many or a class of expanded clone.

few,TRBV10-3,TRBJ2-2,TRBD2,TGTGCCATCAAATCCGGGGGAGGGACTAGCGCGGTGGTGACCGGGGAGCTGTTTTTT,CAIKSGGGTSAVVTGELFF
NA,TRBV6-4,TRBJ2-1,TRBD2,TGTGCCAGCAGTGACTCAGCCGGGACTAGCGGGGGGTCGGTCAATGAGCAGTTCTTC,CASSDSAGTSGGSVNEQFF
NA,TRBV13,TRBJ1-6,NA,TGTGCCAGCAACGTCGCACAGGGCTTTTCGGGCTCACCCCTCCACTTT,CASNVAQGFSGSPLHF
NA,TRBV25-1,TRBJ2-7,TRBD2,TGTGCCAGCACATCAGGCGGGAGAACCAACGAGCAGTACTTC,CASTSGGRTNEQYF
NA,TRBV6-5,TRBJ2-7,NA,TGTGCCAGCTCCGTGGGCAACGTCTACGAGCAGTACTTC,CASSVGNVYEQYF
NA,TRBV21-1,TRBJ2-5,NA,TGTGCCAGCAGCAAAGCGCTTTTGACCAGCGGGGCCCAAGAGACCCAGTACTTC,CASSKALLTSGAQETQYF
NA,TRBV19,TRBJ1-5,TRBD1,TGTGCCAGTAATAGGGACAGTAATAGCAATCAGCCCCAGCATTTT,CASNRDSNSNQPQHF
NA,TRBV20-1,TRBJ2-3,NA,TGCAGTGCTCCGCGATCAGATACGCAGTATTTT,CSAPRSDTQYF
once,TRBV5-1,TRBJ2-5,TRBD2,TGCGCCAGCAGGGCGGGGGGCACGGAGACCCAGTACTTC,CASRAGGTETQYF
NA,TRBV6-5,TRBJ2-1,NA,TGTGCCAGCAGACCAACGAGGGACTACAATGAGCAGTTCTTC,CASRPTRDYNEQFF
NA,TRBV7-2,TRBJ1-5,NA,TGTGCCAGCTCCGGGGACGGAGGGAGGAATCAGCCCCAGCATTTT,CASSGDGGRNQPQHF
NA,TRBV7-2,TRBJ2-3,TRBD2,TGTGCCAGCAGCTTCCCACTAGCGGGAGGGTTGGCAGATACGCAGTATTTT,CASSFPLAGGLADTQYF
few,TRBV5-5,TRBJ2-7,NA,TGTGCCAGCAGCAAGCAGATATTGGGACTCTACGAGCAGTACTTC,CASSKQILGLYEQYF
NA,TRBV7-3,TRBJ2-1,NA,TGTGCCAGCAGCCCCCTGCGGGCCGCCTACAATGAGCAGTTCTTC,CASSPLRAAYNEQFF